A single sample gave rise to the 20 T cell receptor beta chains below, sequenced in a study of blood T cell repertoires in COVID-19 (dated by TCRdb to between 2020 and 2021). Library preparation employed the immunoSEQ multiplex PCR assay. TCRdb provides this immuneACCESS table in a form limited to in-frame rearrangements. Some clones are lacking; in checked studies, under half of them reflect an unresolved V gene, and why the rest are absent is not known. Here the sample has under 200,000 clones; about 80% occur a single time. About 3.4% of the sample is taken by the ten largest. Sample: PBMCs or T cells enriched from blood (not recorded which). These TCRs come from a woman aged 60-70 years who had recovered from COVID-19.

To note about this clone: The sample contains more than one DNA sequence encoding this CDR3. The V gene is TRBV12-3 or TRBV12-4, the J gene TRBJ1-2, with D hard to call. Trimming took 1 base from V and 7 from J, leaving 10 bases between them. This CDR3 has 13 amino acids. The CDR3 nucleotides read TGTGCCAGCAGTTTAGGATCGGGTCGTGGCTACACCTTC. Protein: CASSLGSGRGYTF.

The chain recombines TRBV24-1 with TRBJ2-3, with D uncertain. V gave up 5 bases and J gave up 8 bases, with 13 bases separating them. CDR1 and CDR2 (germline): KGHDR, SFDVKD. The CDR3 is made up of 13 amino acids. CDR3: CATSVTVESTQYF. CDR3 bases: TGTGCCACCAGTGTCACGGTGGAGAGTACGCAGTATTTT.

In this sample, this clone turned up a few times. The chain has TRBV3-1 (or the pseudogene TRBV3-2) and TRBJ1-3, with D hard to call. Germline V CDR1 and CDR2: LGHDT, YNNKEL (reference sequence). The CDR3 runs to 14 residues. V was shortened by 1 base and J by 8 bases, with 12 bases between the two germline ends. Here the CDR3 DNA reads TGTGCCAGCAGCCAAGCGGGTTCCCGGGACACCATATATTTT. This encodes CASSQAGSRDTIYF.

This chain joins TRBV29-1 and TRBJ1-5; D may be TRBD1 (6 bases). V was cut by 7 bases and J by 4 bases, with 26 bases left in between. In germline, CDR1 is SQVTM, CDR2 ANQGSEA. CDR3 length: 17 residues. CDR3 nucleotides: TGCAGCGCCTCCGGCCCCGAGGGAAGGGGGTGTAATCAGCCCCAGCATTTT. Its translation: CSASGPEGRGCNQPQHF.

The CDR3 loop reads CASSLGGGLFTEAFF. DNA for the CDR3: TGTGCCAGCAGCCTAGGCGGGGGCCTGTTCACTGAAGCTTTCTTT. The rearrangement links TRBV27 to TRBJ1-1, with a tentative D call TRBD1 (6 bases). CDR3 length: 15 residues. The germline V gene has CDR1 MNHEY and CDR2 SMNVEV (reference sequence). V was trimmed by 6 bases and J by 4 bases, leaving 18 bases between them.

The gene calls are TRBV4-1 and TRBJ2-1; D unclear. This CDR3 has 16 amino acids. CDR1 MGHRA and CDR2 YSYEKL come from the germline V gene. V was cut by 0 bases and J by 2 bases, with 11 bases left in between. CDR3 DNA: TGCGCCAGCAGCCAAGAGGGCGCAGCTGCCTACAATGAGCAGTTCTTC. Its translation: CASSQEGAAAYNEQFF.

V and J are TRBV30 and TRBJ1-2; no clear D gene. This CDR3 region has 13 residues. Trimming stripped 0 bases from V and 7 bases from J, with 12 bases between. CDR1 is GTSNPN, CDR2 SVGIG, per germline (reference sequence). The chain's CDR3 is CAWSVDRSPGYTF. CDR3 bases: TGTGCCTGGAGTGTAGATAGAAGCCCTGGCTACACCTTC.

The chain carries TRBV9 and TRBJ2-4; D perhaps matches TRBD2 (5 bases). The V gene's germline CDR1 is SGDLS and CDR2 YYNGEE. V was clipped by 0 bases and J by 3 bases, with 13 bases between them. The CDR3 runs to 16 residues. This CDR3 is CASSVAESSGKNIQYF. The CDR3 coding sequence is TGTGCCAGCAGCGTAGCGGAAAGCAGCGGCAAAAACATTCAGTACTTC.

The chain links TRBV11-3 to TRBJ2-1, with TRBD2 as a possible D gene (6 bases). Germline assignment: CDR1 SGHNT and CDR2 YENEEA. This CDR3 comprises 13 residues. Trimming removed 5 bases from V and 6 bases from J, with 11 bases in between. The CDR3 reads CASSPGSSNEQFF. DNA for the CDR3: TGTGCCAGCAGCCCCGGGAGCTCCAATGAGCAGTTCTTC.

The genes are TRBV7-8 and TRBJ2-5; 12 bases are a match to TRBD2. Germline CDR1 SGHVS, CDR2 FQNEAQ. This CDR3 is built from 15 residues. V dropped 6 bases and J dropped 0; count of bases not matched to a gene: 2. The CDR3 region is CASSSSGGDQETQYF. Here the CDR3 DNA reads TGTGCCAGCAGTTCTAGCGGGGGGGACCAAGAGACCCAGTACTTC. Full variable domain (outside the CDR3, taken from reference TRBV7-8 and TRBJ2-5): GAGVSQSPRYKVAKRGQDVALRCDPISGHVSLFWYQQALGQGPEFLTYFQNEAQLDKSGLPSDRFFAERPEGSVSTLKIQRTQQEDSAVYLCASSSSGGDQETQYFGPGTRLLVL.

The chain couples TRBV27 to TRBJ1-6; D unclear. Trimming stripped 4 bases from V and 5 bases from J, with 15 bases between. In germline, CDR1 is MNHEY, CDR2 SMNVEV (reference sequence). CDR3 size: 16 residues. CDR3 nucleotide sequence: TGTGCCAGCAGTTCTCTCGGTCGAAGAGATAATTCACCCCTCCACTTT. Translated: CASSSLGRRDNSPLHF.

The gene calls are TRBV30 and TRBJ1-2; D is unclear. The V gene's germline CDR1 is GTSNPN and CDR2 SVGIG (reference sequence). The CDR3 contains 12 residues. V was cut by 0 bases and J by 12 bases, with 14 bases left in between. CDR3 loop: CAWSVEEGGHTF. The CDR3 DNA reads TGTGCCTGGAGTGTAGAGGAGGGCGGGCACACCTTC.

The chain recombines TRBV7-6 with TRBJ2-2; 7 nucleotides line up with TRBD2. Germline CDR1 SGHVS, CDR2 FNYEAQ. The CDR3 runs 16 residues. The V and J ends lost 1 base and 3 bases, in that order; junction bases with no gene match: 5. CDR3 loop: CASSLEAGKYTGELFF. The DNA of the CDR3 is TGTGCCAGCAGCTTAGAAGCGGGGAAATACACCGGGGAGCTGTTTTTT.

V is TRBV5-1 and J is TRBJ2-7; the match to TRBD1 covers 12 bases. This CDR3 has 16 residues. Trimming removed 0 bases from V and 2 bases from J; junction bases left unmatched: 3. The germline CDR1 and CDR2 sequences are SGHRS and YFSETQ. The CDR3 region is CASSLGDRGQTYEQYF. DNA for the CDR3: TGCGCCAGCAGCTTGGGGGACAGGGGGCAGACCTACGAGCAGTACTTC.

This chain connects TRBV7-9 to TRBJ2-1; 8 bases map to TRBD2. Germline-derived CDR1 and CDR2 are SEHNR and FQNEAQ (reference sequence). Trimming at V came to 5 bases and at J to 3 bases, leaving 9 bases not matched to a gene. The CDR3 spans 16 residues. In DNA form, the CDR3 reads TGTGCCAGCAGCAGGATCTCGGGGGGGTACTACAATGAGCAGTTCTTC. Residues: CASSRISGGYYNEQFF.

This chain links TRBV11-3 with TRBJ2-1, with TRBD2 as a possible D gene (6 bases). This CDR3 is 14 amino acids long. Germline V gene sequence: CDR1 SGHNT, CDR2 YENEEA. Trimming took off 3 bases at V and 4 bases at J, with 10 bases between the two ends. In nucleotides, the CDR3 is TGTGCCAGCAGCTTCGGGGGAGCTTACAATGAGCAGTTCTTC. The encoded protein is CASSFGGAYNEQFF.

The chain recombines TRBV9 with TRBJ1-1; unclear D gene. Germline V gene sequence: CDR1 SGDLS, CDR2 YYNGEE. V was trimmed by 4 bases and J by 7 bases, leaving 11 bases between them. CDR3 size: 12 residues. CDR3 protein: CASSPREGEAFF. The CDR3 DNA is TGTGCCAGCAGCCCGCGAGAGGGTGAAGCTTTCTTT.

The chain is built from TRBV14 and TRBJ2-1; tentatively, D is TRBD1 (5 bases). Germline CDR1 reads SGHDN; CDR2 reads FVKESK. The CDR3 loop spans 16 amino acids. The V end was cut by 1 base, the J end by 7 bases, with 17 bases between. CDR3: CASSQGGRLRQNEQFF. In DNA form, the CDR3 reads TGTGCCAGCAGCCAAGGGGGCAGGCTGCGGCAGAATGAGCAGTTCTTC.

This chain uses TRBV11-2 with TRBJ2-3, with 8 bases matching TRBD2. The CDR3 runs 15 residues. Germline-derived CDR1 and CDR2 are SGHAT and FQNNGV. With 3 bases clipped from V and 1 base from J, the junction kept 3 bases outside the gene matches. CDR3 coding DNA: TGTGCCAGCAGCTTCCGGGGGGGCGGCACAGATACGCAGTATTTT. Protein sequence: CASSFRGGGTDTQYF.

Only one count was recorded for this clone. V is TRBV7-3 and J is TRBJ2-3; D is possibly TRBD2 (6 bases). CDR3 size: 15 residues. Germline CDR1 reads SGHTA; CDR2 reads FQGTGA. The ends were cut back, 3 bases at V and 1 base at J, with 11 bases in the middle. CDR3 nucleotide sequence: TGTGCCAGCAGCTTGAACCCTAGCGGCACAGATACGCAGTATTTT. Translation: CASSLNPSGTDTQYF.